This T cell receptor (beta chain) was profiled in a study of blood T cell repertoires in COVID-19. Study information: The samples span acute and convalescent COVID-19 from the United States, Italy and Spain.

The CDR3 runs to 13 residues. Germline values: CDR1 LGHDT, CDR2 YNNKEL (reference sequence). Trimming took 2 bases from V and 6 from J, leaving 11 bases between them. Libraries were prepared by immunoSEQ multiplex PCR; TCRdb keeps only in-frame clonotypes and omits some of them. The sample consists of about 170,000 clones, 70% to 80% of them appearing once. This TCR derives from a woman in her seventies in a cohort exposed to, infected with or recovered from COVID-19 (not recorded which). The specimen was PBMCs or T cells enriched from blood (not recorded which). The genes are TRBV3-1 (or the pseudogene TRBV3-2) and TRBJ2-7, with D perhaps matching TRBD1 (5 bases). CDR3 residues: CASSQSQGLEQYF. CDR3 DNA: TGTGCCAGCAGCCAAAGTCAGGGCCTCGAGCAGTACTTC.